Here is one T cell receptor (beta chain) with its context. This clone was recorded a few times. The target of this receptor is not known. Base qualities were left out, and no much larger clone turns up one base away. This sample is drawn from a study of beta chain features in type 1 diabetes listed by TCRdb under 2018. With regard to the full study: Mean age, gender distribution, total cell number and subset yield were not different between patients and healthy donors. Regulatory and stem cell-like memory subsets were isolated from only 8 patients and about eight healthy donors, whereas naive and central memory subsets came from all 30 or so donors. Across all samples, some 99 million sorted cells were examined, and cell number per subset correlated strongly with RNA yield. The study compared TCRB repertoires of sorted circulating CD4+ T cell subsets between recently diagnosed type 1 diabetes patients and matched healthy donors.

General findings and caveats noted by the study authors: Type 1 diabetes patients showed a moderate but significant shortening of TCRB CDR3 length in all four CD4+ subsets. The naive, central memory and regulatory TCRB repertoires appeared to resemble one another more closely among patients than among healthy donors. HLA sub-analyses involved small numbers of individuals, so any influence of HLA type on TCRB rearrangement remained unresolved. Fewer insertions and more nucleotide deletions at VDJ recombination sites were observed in patients with type 1 diabetes, implying thymic rearrangement abnormalities. Because cDNA was sequenced instead of genomic DNA, activated cells with high expression could be over-represented, although the groups did not differ in activation or CD3 levels. PCR might favor shorter templates, but patient and control samples were amplified and corrected together, so any skew would affect both groups equally.

The High Capacity cDNA Reverse Transcription Kit was used to reverse transcribe all of the isolated RNA, meaning that expressed TCRB transcripts were what got sequenced. Naive, central memory and regulatory T cell samples underwent deep immunoSEQ sequencing, averaging roughly 3.4 million total reads per sample. Sorted cells were lysed in RLT buffer, and RNA was extracted using DNase-treated RNeasy Micro or Mini kits according to cell number. Each cell subset was processed separately to prevent cross-contamination, with patient and healthy donor samples processed together. TCRB sequences were amplified from cDNA with the immunoSEQ multiplex PCR, producing 87-bp fragments spanning the CDR3 region. Sequencing of the amplicons was performed on the Illumina HiSeq platform. The authors' pipeline ran thus. PCR bias was corrected computationally using synthetic template baselines, and reads within Hamming distance 2 were collapsed, with unmergeable singletons discarded. Reads were aligned against IMGT so that V, D and J genes, CDR3 length and insertions or deletions at six rearrangement sites could be assigned. Within each subset, clonotype counts were normalized to sorted cell number, and only after that were true diversity and Gini coefficients computed with the tcR R package. The overlap coefficient, calculated on TCRB nucleotide sequences, was used to quantify repertoire sharing. The immuneACCESS repertoire file appears here via TCRdb, limited to in-frame rearrangements. These files lack a portion of the clones; in checked studies, under half of the deficit traces to unresolved V genes, and the cause of the others is not known. The V and J calls and clone size come from that table; D and trimming were worked out from the DNA. This sample is represented by more than 300,000 clones; roughly 8% of them were singletons. The ten top clones hold 0.44% of the sample.

Sequences LNHDA (CDR1) and SQIVND (CDR2) are obtained from the germline V gene (reference sequence). V loses 2 bases, J loses 3 bases, and the germline ends lie 14 bases apart. Including the terminal cysteine and phenylalanine, the CDR3 comprises 15 residues. Only CDR3 DNA remains: 45 bases, in frame from the first base. Each donor gave one peripheral blood draw, approximately 110 mL on average, collected into heparinised tubes. Using a panel that included CD45RO, CCR7, CD25, CD127, CD95 and CD27, naive, central memory, regulatory and stem cell-like memory CD4+ T cells were sorted on a BD FACSAria II. A purity above 95% was achieved for all sorted populations. PBMCs were separated immediately by Lymphoprep density gradient centrifugation and were stained directly, without being cultured. To minimize batch effects, samples were stained and sorted in pairs, one healthy donor with one patient per experiment.

The origin of this receptor is a woman between 18 and 29 years old in good health. Sequenced sample: central memory CD4+ T cells from blood. The chain is encoded by TRBV19 joined to TRBJ2-7; the D gene assignment is perhaps TRBD1 or TRBD2, with each matching 5 bases. The CDR3 region has the sequence CASSIRRTSGYEQYF. The DNA sequence is as follows: TGTGCCAGTAGTATAAGGCGGACAAGCGGCTACGAGCAGTACTTC.